These 2 T cell receptor beta chains came from one sample sequenced in a study of blood T cells in healthy people across ages. A sample-barcoded 5' primer and a J-beta primer mix were used in a second PCR of about 7 to 12 cycles. TCRdb reprocessed the 5' RACE reads with MiXCR, giving one entry per CDR3 protein. The sample gives about 1,500,000 distinct CDR3 sequences, approximately 42% of which show up once; approximately 7.9% is in the top ten. The sequenced sample consisted of blood. These receptor sequences come from a woman between 18 and 29 years old in good health.

This clonotype was seen a few times. This chain connects TRBV20-1 to TRBJ2-1; D is uncertain. The germline gives CDR1 DFQATT, CDR2 SNEGSKA (reference sequence). Trimming stripped 6 bases from V and 0 bases from J, with 12 bases between. This CDR3 is built from 14 residues. CDR3 DNA: TGCAGTGCCACGGACCCAAGCTCCTACAATGAGCAGTTCTTC. As protein: CSATDPSSYNEQFF.

This clonotype has a handful of counts. This sequence joins TRBV2 and TRBJ2-3, with D unclear. Trimming left V 1 base short and J 3 bases short, with 8 bases between. The germline V gene has CDR1 SNHLY and CDR2 FYNNEI. CDR3 length equals 14 residues. For the CDR3, the DNA is TGTGCCAGCAGTGAAGGTATAGGAACAGATACGCAGTATTTT. This encodes CASSEGIGTDTQYF.